Presented here are 13 T cell receptor beta chains from one specimen sequenced in a study of T cells expressing NK-cell markers. TCRdb reanalyzed the 5' RACE reads and collapses them to one entry per CDR3 protein, without DNA. This repertoire comprises about 460,000 distinct CDR3 sequences; its ten largest clones make up 1.4%. Sequencing used blood T cells: a sorted CD56 or NKG2C T cell subset, CD4+ or CD8+ T cells, or bulk PBMC T cells (not recorded which). These receptors all stem from a woman aged 45-59 years in good health.

The chain couples TRBV4-1 to TRBJ1-1; no DNA is available, so the TRBD1 call from TCRdb remains unchecked. The CDR3 runs to 12 residues. Germline CDR1 reads MGHRA; CDR2 reads YSYEKL. The CDR3 spells CASSQETDEAFF.

The chain uses TRBV12-3 or TRBV12-4 and TRBJ2-3. The CDR3 has 13 amino acids. The CDR3 protein is CASRVTSTDTQYF.

This sequence joins TRBV29-1 and TRBJ2-5; lacking DNA, the TRBD2 call made by TCRdb goes unchecked. The CDR3 is 14 residues long. Germline V CDR1 and CDR2: SQVTM, ANQGSEA. Here the CDR3 reads CSLRAGRPQETQYF.

The gene calls are TRBV4-2 and TRBJ1-5. The CDR3 is 14 amino acids. Germline CDR1 is LGHNA and CDR2 is YNFKEQ. This CDR3 is CASSQLGSNQPQHF.

This chain uses TRBV2 with TRBJ1-2; the D call from TCRdb, TRBD1, cannot be confirmed without DNA. Germline V gives CDR1 SNHLY, CDR2 FYNNEI. The CDR3 spans 13 residues. The chain's CDR3 is CASSSTPDDGYTF.

This chain connects TRBV24-1 to TRBJ2-2; TCRdb's assignment of TRBD2 cannot be checked, as there is no DNA. The CDR3 length is 20 residues. The germline V gene encodes CDR1 KGHDR and CDR2 SFDVKD. This CDR3 is CATSVGLAGEADWDTGELFF.

The rearrangement uses TRBV21-1 and TRBJ1-2; TCRdb's D call, TRBD1, is unchecked because there is no DNA. TRBV21-1 is reported as a pseudogene. The CDR3 covers 16 residues. The CDR3 sequence is CASFGPGFRVVHGYTF.

V gene TRBV2 combines with J gene TRBJ2-7; the TRBD2 assignment by TCRdb is unverifiable without DNA. The CDR3 loop spans 15 amino acids. Per the germline V gene, CDR1 is SNHLY and CDR2 is FYNNEI. The CDR3 spells CASSERALSSYEQYF.

V and J are TRBV20-1 and TRBJ2-7; TCRdb calls TRBD1, which cannot be checked without DNA. This CDR3 contains 15 residues. CDR1 and CDR2 (germline): DFQATT, SNEGSKA (reference sequence). The CDR3 sequence: CSANHRARGTYEQYF.

This chain joins TRBV18 and TRBJ1-3; TCRdb's D gene call, TRBD1, goes unchecked for lack of DNA. The CDR3 spans 15 residues. Germline V lookup: CDR1 KGHSH, CDR2 LQKENI. The CDR3 loop is CASSTWDRTGNTIYF.

This rearrangement joins TRBV20-1 to TRBJ2-3; TCRdb returns TRBD2, unconfirmable since there is no DNA. There are 15 residues in the CDR3. Germline CDR1 and CDR2: DFQATT and SNEGSKA (reference sequence). The CDR3 loop is CSATWGSGATDTQYF.

This rearrangement joins TRBV7-2 to TRBJ1-2; there is no DNA to check the TCRdb D call of TRBD1. Germline V gives CDR1 SGHTA, CDR2 FQGNSA. This CDR3 comprises 17 residues. This CDR3 reads CASSLAPGTGTPYGYTF.

The rearrangement links TRBV20-1 to TRBJ2-3; the D gene TCRdb calls, TRBD2, cannot be checked with no DNA. Germline lookup yields CDR1 DFQATT and CDR2 SNEGSKA (reference sequence). The CDR3 sequence is 15 residues long. CDR3 amino acids: CSASRGLAGTDTQYF.